One and the same sample provided the 21 T cell receptor beta chains below, sequenced in a study of radiotherapy plus CTLA-4 blockade in lung cancer. Some clones are missing from TCRdb's copy, which holds only in-frame ones; the method was immunoSEQ multiplex PCR. The sample records 53,000 or so clones, 75% to 90% being singletons. Material: peripheral blood, obtained from a patient treated with radiotherapy plus ipilimumab. These receptors were taken from a human donor with non-small cell lung cancer that progressed on radiotherapy plus ipilimumab. Some clones in this sample may be carry-over from other donors' samples.

The chain has TRBV9 and TRBJ1-1, with TRBD1 identical over 7 bases. V lost 4 bases, J lost 3 bases, and 9 bases stayed unmatched. CDR1 is SGDLS and CDR2 is YYNGEE in the germline V gene. The CDR3 length is 15 residues. Here the CDR3 DNA reads TGTGCCAGCAGCACCCGACAGGGTTGGGACACTGAAGCTTTCTTT. The encoded protein is CASSTRQGWDTEAFF.

CDR3 loop: CSVKQGGQTQYF. The CDR3 nucleotides read TGCAGCGTTAAACAGGGGGGACAGACCCAGTACTTC. This sequence joins TRBV29-1 and TRBJ2-5; 8 nucleotides align to TRBD1. V trimming: 5 bases; J trimming: 6 bases; junction bases outside the gene matches: 5. The CDR3 loop spans 12 amino acids. CDR1 is SQVTM and CDR2 is ANQGSEA in the germline V gene.

The chain is built from TRBV7-2 and TRBJ1-6, with 7 bases aligning to TRBD1. Looked up from germline, CDR1 is SGHTA and CDR2 is FQGNSA. The V gene end was trimmed by 5 bases and the J gene end by 5 bases; junction bases not matched to a gene: 6. This CDR3 is built from 15 residues. The CDR3 DNA reads TGTGCCAGCAGCGTCCGACAGGGACATAATTCACCCCTCCACTTT. Protein sequence: CASSVRQGHNSPLHF.

This chain uses TRBV5-1 with TRBJ2-3, with D uncertain. This CDR3 contains 14 residues. V was trimmed by 4 bases and J by 1 base, leaving 10 bases between them. Germline V gives CDR1 SGHRS, CDR2 YFSETQ. CDR3 region: CASSSFGGTDTQYF. DNA of the CDR3: TGCGCCAGCAGCAGCTTCGGTGGCACAGATACGCAGTATTTT.

This clone was counted a single time. This rearrangement joins TRBV9 to TRBJ1-1; D is ambiguous. Trimming removed 3 bases from V and 5 bases from J, with 8 bases in between. The CDR3 runs to 12 residues. CDR1 and CDR2 (germline): SGDLS, YYNGEE. CDR3 residues: CASSAPGTEAFF. The CDR3 DNA reads as TGTGCCAGCAGCGCGCCCGGGACTGAAGCTTTCTTT.

The chain is built from TRBV29-1 and TRBJ1-1; 9 nucleotides line up with TRBD1. CDR1 and CDR2 from the germline V gene are SQVTM and ANQGSEA. The CDR3 runs 13 residues. V shed 4 bases and J 4 bases; nucleotides not matched to a gene: 4. The CDR3 nucleotides are TGCAGCGTTGGGGGACAGGGAAGCACTGAAGCTTTCTTT. This gives the protein CSVGGQGSTEAFF.

This chain uses TRBV6-5 with TRBJ1-1; TRBD1 matches at 10 bases. The germline gives CDR1 MNHEY, CDR2 SVGAGI. The length of the CDR3 is 16 residues. V shed 2 bases, J shed 7 bases, and the junction held 10 bases outside the gene matches. The CDR3, as DNA: TGTGCCAGCAGTTACACGGGACAGGGGCGAATCGGTGAAGCTTTCTTT. Its translation is CASSYTGQGRIGEAFF.

The V gene is TRBV5-6, the J gene TRBJ1-2, with a weak D call TRBD1 (6 bases). The CDR3 consists of 16 residues. The ends were cut back, 1 base at V and 2 bases at J, with 15 bases in the middle. Germline V lookup: CDR1 SGHDT, CDR2 YYEEEE. The CDR3 sequence: CASSLRLTGWNYGYTF. CDR3 DNA sequence: TGTGCCAGCAGCTTGAGGTTAACAGGGTGGAACTATGGCTACACCTTC.

The chain has TRBV7-8 and TRBJ1-3, with TRBD1 as a possible D gene (5 bases). The CDR3 has 15 residues. CDR1 is SGHVS and CDR2 is FQNEAQ in the germline V gene. Trimming left V 3 bases short and J 0 bases short, with 9 bases between. Here the CDR3 DNA reads TGTGCCAGCAGCTTTGACAGCAACTCTGGAAACACCATATATTTT. Amino acids: CASSFDSNSGNTIYF.

This clone was counted only a few times. V usage is TRBV7-9 and J usage is TRBJ2-3, with 12 bases fitting TRBD2. Per the germline V gene, CDR1 is SEHNR and CDR2 is FQNEAQ (reference sequence). The V segment lost 5 bases and the J segment 5 bases; nucleotides outside the gene matches: 2. The CDR3 sequence is 14 residues long. Written as DNA, the CDR3 is TGTGCCAGCAGCCAGGGACTAGCGGGAGATACGCAGTATTTT. This translates into CASSQGLAGDTQYF.

The V call is TRBV7-6, the J call TRBJ2-3; TRBD2 might be the D (6 bases). The CDR3 sequence is 18 residues long. Trimming pared 1 base from V and 0 bases from J, leaving 17 bases between. Germline CDR1 and CDR2: SGHVS and FNYEAQ. Here the CDR3 DNA reads TGTGCCAGCAGCTTAGGACTAGATAAACGGTCTAGCACAGATACGCAGTATTTT. Its translation is CASSLGLDKRSSTDTQYF.

The chain carries TRBV19 and TRBJ1-2; D perhaps matches TRBD1 (6 bases). Trimming removed 4 bases from V and 0 bases from J, with 9 bases in between. The CDR3 extends over 14 amino acids. Germline V CDR1 and CDR2: LNHDA, SQIVND (reference sequence). The CDR3 sequence is CASSRQVSNYGYTF. CDR3 coding DNA: TGTGCCAGTAGTAGACAGGTTTCTAACTATGGCTACACCTTC.

This clone was observed a handful of times. The chain recombines TRBV19 with TRBJ2-7, with D perhaps matching TRBD1 (5 bases). This CDR3 spans 14 amino acids. CDR1 and CDR2 (germline): LNHDA, SQIVND (reference sequence). Trimming left V 5 bases short and J 2 bases short, with 13 bases between. This chain's CDR3 is CASSDSPRTYEQYF. CDR3 DNA sequence: TGTGCCAGTAGTGACAGCCCACGAACCTACGAGCAGTACTTC.

This rearrangement joins TRBV25-1 to TRBJ2-3, with a weak D call TRBD1 (6 bases). CDR3 length: 14 residues. Germline assignment: CDR1 MGHDK and CDR2 SYGVNS. The ends were cut back, 6 bases at V and 5 bases at J, with 15 bases in the middle. The CDR3: CASSGQFGGDTQYF. In nucleotides, the CDR3 is TGTGCCAGCAGCGGACAGTTTGGAGGAGATACGCAGTATTTT.

The rearrangement joins TRBV5-1 to TRBJ1-2, with unresolved D. Germline V CDR1 and CDR2: SGHRS, YFSETQ. Trimming removed 1 base from V and 8 bases from J, with 18 bases in between. The CDR3 is 15 residues long. CDR3 bases: TGCGCCAGCAGCTTGACCGAAAGTAGTGGCAGGGGCTACACCTTC. Translating it yields CASSLTESSGRGYTF.

The V gene is TRBV7-8, the J gene TRBJ2-5; 15 positions match TRBD2. Germline lookup yields CDR1 SGHVS and CDR2 FQNEAQ. The CDR3 has 19 residues. The V gene end was trimmed by 6 bases and the J gene end by 3 bases; junction bases not matched to a gene: 14. The CDR3 DNA reads TGTGCCAGCAGGGGTTGGGGACTAGCGGGAGGAAGAGGAGAAGAGACCCAGTACTTC. It specifies CASRGWGLAGGRGEETQYF.

Turning to this clone: Its ends do not fully match the called genes, so a read error is possible. The V call is TRBV2, the J call TRBJ1-5; 8 bases agree with TRBD1. Germline CDR1 SNHLY, CDR2 FYNNEI. This CDR3 has 15 residues. The CDR3 bases are TGTGCCGGCAGTGGACAGGGCCTTAGCAATCAGCCCCAGCATTTT. Amino acids: CAGSGQGLSNQPQHF.

The chain carries TRBV7-2 and TRBJ1-6; weak D call: TRBD1 (5 bases). The CDR3 extends over 14 amino acids. V gave up 3 bases and J gave up 8 bases, with 11 bases separating them. The germline gives CDR1 SGHTA, CDR2 FQGNSA. CDR3 bases: TGTGCCAGCAGCTTCACGAGACAGTATTCACCCCTCCACTTT. This sequence encodes CASSFTRQYSPLHF.

The chain combines TRBV2 with TRBJ1-2; TRBD1 might be the D (5 bases). The CDR3 runs 14 residues. The V end lost 4 bases, the J end lost 0 bases, and 9 bases lay between the germline ends. CDR1 is SNHLY and CDR2 is FYNNEI in the germline V gene. CDR3 nucleotides: TGTGCCAGCAGTGGCAGGGACTCTAACTATGGCTACACCTTC. Translating it yields CASSGRDSNYGYTF.

This chain connects TRBV4-2 to TRBJ2-1; 10 bases fit TRBD2. The V gene end was trimmed by 2 bases and the J gene end by 8 bases; junction bases not matched to a gene: 15. Germline CDR1 is LGHNA and CDR2 is YNFKEQ. The CDR3 loop spans 18 amino acids. This chain's CDR3 is CASSQFAPASGSFDEQFF. The DNA for the CDR3 is TGTGCCAGCAGCCAATTTGCCCCCGCTAGCGGGAGTTTTGATGAGCAGTTCTTC.

The chain has TRBV5-1 and TRBJ2-3; the D gene is possibly TRBD1 (5 bases). The V end lost 0 bases, the J end lost 3 bases, and 8 bases lay between the germline ends. CDR3 length: 14 amino acids. The germline V gene has CDR1 SGHRS and CDR2 YFSETQ. The CDR3 here is CASSLGRETDTQYF. The CDR3 DNA reads TGCGCCAGCAGCTTGGGCAGGGAAACAGATACGCAGTATTTT.